This TCR beta chain was recorded in a study of blood T cell repertoires in COVID-19. Libraries were prepared by immunoSEQ multiplex PCR; TCRdb keeps only in-frame clonotypes and omits some of them. This sample has around 200,000 clones, with 90% found just once. Germline values: CDR1 KGHDR, CDR2 SFDVKD. Deletions cut 9 bases from V and 5 bases from J, with 18 bases between. This CDR3 is built from 15 residues. The sequencing sample was made of peripheral blood. This chain uses TRBV24-1 with TRBJ2-2, with D possibly matching TRBD1 (6 bases). The sequence derives from a man aged 45-65 years with acute or convalescent COVID-19. The CDR3 here is CATGTWPWRTGELFF. Written as DNA, the CDR3 is TGTGCCACCGGGACATGGCCTTGGAGGACCGGGGAGCTGTTTTTT.